This T cell receptor beta chain was retrieved from a study of control samples from healthy donors and cancer patients. The CDR3 extends over 13 amino acids. The V and J ends lost 4 bases and 5 bases respectively, with 9 bases between them. Germline V gives CDR1 LNHDA, CDR2 SQIVND (reference sequence). TCRdb's copy holds only in-frame clones and misses some; the assay was immunoSEQ multiplex PCR. The sample shows 40,000 to 50,000 clones, 85% to 95% of them seen only once. This TCR came from a woman aged 45 to 65 with head and neck cancer. Sequencing input: PBMCs. J is TRBJ2-1 and V is TRBV19; no clear D gene. The CDR3 protein is CASSKGTNNEQFF. CDR3 DNA sequence: TGTGCCAGTAGTAAGGGAACTAACAATGAGCAGTTCTTC.